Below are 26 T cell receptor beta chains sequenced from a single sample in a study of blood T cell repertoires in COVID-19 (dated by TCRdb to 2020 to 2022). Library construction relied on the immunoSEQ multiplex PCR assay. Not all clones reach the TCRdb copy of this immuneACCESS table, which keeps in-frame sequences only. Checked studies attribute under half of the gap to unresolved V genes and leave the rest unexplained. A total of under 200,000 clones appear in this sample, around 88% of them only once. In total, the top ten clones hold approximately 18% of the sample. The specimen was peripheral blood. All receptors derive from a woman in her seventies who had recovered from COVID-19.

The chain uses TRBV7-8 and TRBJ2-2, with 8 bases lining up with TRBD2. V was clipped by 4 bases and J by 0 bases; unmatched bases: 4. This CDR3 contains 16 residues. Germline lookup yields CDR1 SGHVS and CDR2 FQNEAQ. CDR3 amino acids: CASSSGGAANTGELFF. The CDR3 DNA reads TGTGCCAGCAGCTCCGGGGGGGCCGCGAACACCGGGGAGCTGTTTTTT.

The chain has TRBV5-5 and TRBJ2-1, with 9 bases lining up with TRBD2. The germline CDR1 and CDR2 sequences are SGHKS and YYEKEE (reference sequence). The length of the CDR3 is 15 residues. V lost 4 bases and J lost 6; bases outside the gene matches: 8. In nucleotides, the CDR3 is TGTGCCAGCAGCCGTCCCGCGGGGGGGGGCAATGAGCAGTTCTTC. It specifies CASSRPAGGGNEQFF.

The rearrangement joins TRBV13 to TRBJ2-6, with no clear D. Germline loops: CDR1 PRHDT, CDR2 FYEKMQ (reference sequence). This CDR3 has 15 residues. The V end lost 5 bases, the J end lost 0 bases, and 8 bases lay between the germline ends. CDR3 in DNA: TGTGCCAGCAGCCCCGCGGCCTCTGGGGCCAACGTCCTGACTTTC. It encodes CASSPAASGANVLTF. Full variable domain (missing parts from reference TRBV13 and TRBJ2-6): AAGVIQSPRHLIKEKRETATLKCYPIPRHDTVYWYQQGPGQDPQFLISFYEKMQSDKGSIPDRFSAQQFSDYHSELNMSSLELGDSALYFCASSPAASGANVLTFGAGSRLTVL.

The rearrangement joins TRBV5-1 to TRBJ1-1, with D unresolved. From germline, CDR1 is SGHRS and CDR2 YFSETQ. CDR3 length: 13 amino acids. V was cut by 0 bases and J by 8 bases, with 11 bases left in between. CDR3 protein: CASSLVEGGEAFF. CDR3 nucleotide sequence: TGCGCCAGCAGCTTGGTGGAGGGCGGGGAAGCTTTCTTT.

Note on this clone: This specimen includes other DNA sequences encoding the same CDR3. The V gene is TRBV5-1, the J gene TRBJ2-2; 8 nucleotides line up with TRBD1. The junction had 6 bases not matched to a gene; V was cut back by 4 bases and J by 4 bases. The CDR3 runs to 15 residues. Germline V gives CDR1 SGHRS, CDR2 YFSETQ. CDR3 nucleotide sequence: TGCGCCAGCAGCCCGGACAGGGTTGGCACCGGGGAGCTGTTTTTT. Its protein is CASSPDRVGTGELFF.

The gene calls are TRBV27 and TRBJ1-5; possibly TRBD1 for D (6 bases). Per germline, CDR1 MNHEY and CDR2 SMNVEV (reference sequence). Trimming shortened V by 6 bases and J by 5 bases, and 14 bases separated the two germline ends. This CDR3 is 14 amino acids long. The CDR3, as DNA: TGTGCCAGCAGCCGCCGGGACACCTATCAGCCCCAGCATTTT. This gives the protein CASSRRDTYQPQHF.

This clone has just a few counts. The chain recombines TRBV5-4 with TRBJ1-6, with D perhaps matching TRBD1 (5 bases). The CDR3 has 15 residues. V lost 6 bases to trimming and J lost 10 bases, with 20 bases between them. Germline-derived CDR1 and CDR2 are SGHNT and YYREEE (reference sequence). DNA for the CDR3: TGTGCCAGCACCACGGGGGGGGTAGGGGACTCACCCCTCCACTTT. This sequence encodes CASTTGGVGDSPLHF.

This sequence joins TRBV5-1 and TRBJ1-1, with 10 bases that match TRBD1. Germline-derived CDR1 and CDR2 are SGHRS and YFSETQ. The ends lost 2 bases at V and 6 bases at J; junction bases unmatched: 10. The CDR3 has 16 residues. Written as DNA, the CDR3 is TGCGCCAGCAGCTTCCACGGGACAGGGGTAGGTGCTGAAGCTTTCTTT. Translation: CASSFHGTGVGAEAFF. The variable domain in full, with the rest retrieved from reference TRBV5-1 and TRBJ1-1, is KAGVTQTPRYLIKTRGQQVTLSCSPISGHRSVSWYQQTPGQGLQFLFEYFSETQRNKGNFPGRFSGRQFSNSRSEMNVSTLELGDSALYLCASSFHGTGVGAEAFFGQGTRLTVV.

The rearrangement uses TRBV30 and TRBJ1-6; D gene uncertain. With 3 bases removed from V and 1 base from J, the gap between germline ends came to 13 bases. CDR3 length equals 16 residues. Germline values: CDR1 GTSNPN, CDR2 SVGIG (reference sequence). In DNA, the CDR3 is TGTGCCTGGAGCCCCCCCACGGGGTCCTATAATTCACCCCTCCACTTT. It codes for CAWSPPTGSYNSPLHF.

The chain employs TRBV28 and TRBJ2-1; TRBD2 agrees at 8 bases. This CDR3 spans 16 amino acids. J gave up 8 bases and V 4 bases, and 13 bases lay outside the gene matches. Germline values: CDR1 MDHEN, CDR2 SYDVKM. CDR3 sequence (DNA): TGTGCCAGCAGTTCCCCGGGGGGGATGTATTTCCATGAGCAGTTCTTC. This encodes CASSSPGGMYFHEQFF.

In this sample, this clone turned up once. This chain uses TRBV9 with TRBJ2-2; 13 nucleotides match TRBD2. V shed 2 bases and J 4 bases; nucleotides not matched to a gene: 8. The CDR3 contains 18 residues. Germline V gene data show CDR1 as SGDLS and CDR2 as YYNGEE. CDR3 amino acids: CASSVGGLAGAGTGELFF. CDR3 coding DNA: TGTGCCAGCAGCGTGGGAGGACTAGCGGGAGCGGGCACCGGGGAGCTGTTTTTT.

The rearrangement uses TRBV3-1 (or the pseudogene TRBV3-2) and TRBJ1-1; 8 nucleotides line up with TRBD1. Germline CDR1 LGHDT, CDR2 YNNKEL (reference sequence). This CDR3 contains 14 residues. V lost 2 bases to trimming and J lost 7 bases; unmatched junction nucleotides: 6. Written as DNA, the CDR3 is TGTGCCAGCAGCCAATACAGGGGGAGCGGTGAAGCTTTCTTT. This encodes CASSQYRGSGEAFF.

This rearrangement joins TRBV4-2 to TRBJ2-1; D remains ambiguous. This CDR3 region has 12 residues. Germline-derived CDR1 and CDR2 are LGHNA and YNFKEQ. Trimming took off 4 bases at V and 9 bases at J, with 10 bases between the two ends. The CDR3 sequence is CASSPNPGEQFF. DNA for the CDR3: TGTGCCAGCAGCCCAAACCCCGGTGAGCAGTTCTTC.

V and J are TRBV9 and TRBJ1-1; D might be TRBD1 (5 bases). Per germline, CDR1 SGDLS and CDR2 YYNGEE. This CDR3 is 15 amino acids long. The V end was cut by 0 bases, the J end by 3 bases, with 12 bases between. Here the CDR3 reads CASSVGEGPYTEAFF. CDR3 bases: TGTGCCAGCAGCGTAGGGGAGGGGCCCTACACTGAAGCTTTCTTT.

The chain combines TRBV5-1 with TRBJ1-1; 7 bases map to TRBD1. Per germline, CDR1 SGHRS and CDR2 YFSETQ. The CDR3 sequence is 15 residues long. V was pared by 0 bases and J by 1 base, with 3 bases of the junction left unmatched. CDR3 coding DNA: TGCGCCAGCAGCTTGGGACAGGGCAGGAACACTGAAGCTTTCTTT. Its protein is CASSLGQGRNTEAFF.

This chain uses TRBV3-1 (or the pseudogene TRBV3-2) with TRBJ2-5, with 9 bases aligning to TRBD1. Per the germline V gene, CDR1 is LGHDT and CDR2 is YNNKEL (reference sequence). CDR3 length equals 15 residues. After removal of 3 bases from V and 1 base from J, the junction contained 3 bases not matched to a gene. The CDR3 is CASSHADRGQETQYF. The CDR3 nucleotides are TGTGCCAGCAGCCACGCGGACAGGGGCCAAGAGACCCAGTACTTC.

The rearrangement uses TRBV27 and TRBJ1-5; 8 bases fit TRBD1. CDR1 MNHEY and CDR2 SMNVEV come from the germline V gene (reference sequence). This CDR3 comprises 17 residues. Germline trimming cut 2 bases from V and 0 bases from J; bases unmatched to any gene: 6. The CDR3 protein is CASSLLGQGPSNQPQHF. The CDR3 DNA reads TGTGCCAGCAGTTTACTTGGACAGGGCCCTAGCAATCAGCCCCAGCATTTT.

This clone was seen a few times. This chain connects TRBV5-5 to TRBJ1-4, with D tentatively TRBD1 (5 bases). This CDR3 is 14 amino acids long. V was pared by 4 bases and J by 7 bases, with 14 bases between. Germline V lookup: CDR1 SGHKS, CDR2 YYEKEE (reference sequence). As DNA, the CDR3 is TGTGCCAGCAGCGACCCCGGGCAGGGTGAAAAACTGTTTTTT. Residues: CASSDPGQGEKLFF.

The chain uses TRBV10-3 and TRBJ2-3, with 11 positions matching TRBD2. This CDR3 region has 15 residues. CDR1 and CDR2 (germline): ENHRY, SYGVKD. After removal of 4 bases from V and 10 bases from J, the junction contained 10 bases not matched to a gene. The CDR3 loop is CAISGPGLAEGAQYF. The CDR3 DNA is TGTGCCATCAGTGGGCCGGGACTAGCGGAGGGGGCGCAGTATTTT.

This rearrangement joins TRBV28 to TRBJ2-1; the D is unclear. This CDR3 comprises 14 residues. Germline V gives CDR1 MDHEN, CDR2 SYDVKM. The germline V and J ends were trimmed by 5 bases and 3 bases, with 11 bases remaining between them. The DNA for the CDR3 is TGTGCCAGCAGTCCTCCGGTTCGCTACAATGAGCAGTTCTTC. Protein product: CASSPPVRYNEQFF.

DNA for the CDR3: TGCGCCAGCAGCCAGGGACTAGCGGGAGTAGAGGAGCAGTTCTTC. This gives the protein CASSQGLAGVEEQFF. The gene calls are TRBV4-3 and TRBJ2-1; 14 nucleotides align to TRBD2. CDR1 and CDR2 (germline): LGHNA, YSLEER. This CDR3 has 15 residues. V shed 3 bases and J 10 bases; nucleotides not matched to a gene: 5.

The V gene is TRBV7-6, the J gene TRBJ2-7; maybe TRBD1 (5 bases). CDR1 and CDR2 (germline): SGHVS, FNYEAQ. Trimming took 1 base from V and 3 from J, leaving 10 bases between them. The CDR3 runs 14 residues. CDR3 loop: CASSLGGRRYEQYF. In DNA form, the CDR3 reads TGTGCCAGCAGCTTAGGGGGCCGCCGCTACGAGCAGTACTTC.

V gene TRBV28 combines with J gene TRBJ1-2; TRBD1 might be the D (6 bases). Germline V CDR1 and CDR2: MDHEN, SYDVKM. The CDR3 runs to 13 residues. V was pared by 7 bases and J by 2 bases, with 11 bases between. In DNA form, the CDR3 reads TGTGCCAGCACTACAGGGTCCAACTATGGCTACACCTTC. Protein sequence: CASTTGSNYGYTF.

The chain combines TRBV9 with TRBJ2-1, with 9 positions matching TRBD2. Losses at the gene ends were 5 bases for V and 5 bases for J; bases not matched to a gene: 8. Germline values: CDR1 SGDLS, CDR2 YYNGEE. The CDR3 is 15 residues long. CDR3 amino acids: CASSGQGLAHNEQFF. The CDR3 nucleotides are TGTGCCAGCAGTGGCCAGGGACTAGCTCACAATGAGCAGTTCTTC.

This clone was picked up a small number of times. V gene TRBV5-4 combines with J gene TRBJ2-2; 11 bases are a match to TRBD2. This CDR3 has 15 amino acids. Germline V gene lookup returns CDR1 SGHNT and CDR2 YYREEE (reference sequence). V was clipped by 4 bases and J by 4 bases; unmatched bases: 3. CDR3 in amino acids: CASSPGTSGTGELFF. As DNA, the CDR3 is TGTGCCAGCAGCCCCGGGACTAGCGGCACCGGGGAGCTGTTTTTT.

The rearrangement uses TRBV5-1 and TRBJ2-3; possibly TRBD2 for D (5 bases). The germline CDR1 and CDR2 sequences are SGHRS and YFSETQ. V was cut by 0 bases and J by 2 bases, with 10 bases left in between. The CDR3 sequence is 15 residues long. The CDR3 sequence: CASSLVWGVTDTQYF. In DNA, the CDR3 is TGCGCCAGCAGCTTGGTTTGGGGAGTCACAGATACGCAGTATTTT.